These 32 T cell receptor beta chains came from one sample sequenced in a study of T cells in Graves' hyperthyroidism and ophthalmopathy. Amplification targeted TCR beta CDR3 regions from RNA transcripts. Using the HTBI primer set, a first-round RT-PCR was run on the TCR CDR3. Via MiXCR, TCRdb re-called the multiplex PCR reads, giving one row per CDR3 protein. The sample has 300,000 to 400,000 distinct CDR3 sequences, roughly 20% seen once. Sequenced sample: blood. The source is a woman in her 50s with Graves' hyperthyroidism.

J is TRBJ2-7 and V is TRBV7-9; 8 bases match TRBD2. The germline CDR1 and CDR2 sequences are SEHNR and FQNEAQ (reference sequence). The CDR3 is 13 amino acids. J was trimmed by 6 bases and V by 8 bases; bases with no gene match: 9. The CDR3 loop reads CASAGLAELEQYF. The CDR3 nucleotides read TGTGCCAGCGCTGGACTAGCCGAACTCGAGCAGTACTTC.

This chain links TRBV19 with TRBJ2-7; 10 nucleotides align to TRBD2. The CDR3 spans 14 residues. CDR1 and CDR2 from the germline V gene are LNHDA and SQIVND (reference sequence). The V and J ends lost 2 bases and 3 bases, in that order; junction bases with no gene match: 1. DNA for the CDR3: TGTGCCAGTAGTATACGGACTAGCGGCTACGAGCAGTACTTC. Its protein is CASSIRTSGYEQYF.

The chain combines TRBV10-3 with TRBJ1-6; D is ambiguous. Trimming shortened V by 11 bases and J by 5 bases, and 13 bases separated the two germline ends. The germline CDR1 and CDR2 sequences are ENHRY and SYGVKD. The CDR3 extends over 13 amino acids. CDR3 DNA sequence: TGTGCCTCGACGACGGCGGATAATTCACCCCTCCACTTT. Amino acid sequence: CASTTADNSPLHF.

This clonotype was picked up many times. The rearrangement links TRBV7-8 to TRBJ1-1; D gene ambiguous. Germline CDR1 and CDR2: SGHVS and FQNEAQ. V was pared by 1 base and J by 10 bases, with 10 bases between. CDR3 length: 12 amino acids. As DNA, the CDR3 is TGTGCCAGCAGCTTAGAGGTAGGCGTAGCTTTCTTT. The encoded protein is CASSLEVGVAFF.

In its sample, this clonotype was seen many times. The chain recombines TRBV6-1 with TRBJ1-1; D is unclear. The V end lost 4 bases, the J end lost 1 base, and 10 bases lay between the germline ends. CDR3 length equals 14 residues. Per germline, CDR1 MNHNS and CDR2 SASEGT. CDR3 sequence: CASSALKRNTEAFF. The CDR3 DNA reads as TGTGCCAGCAGTGCCCTCAAGAGGAACACTGAAGCTTTCTTT.

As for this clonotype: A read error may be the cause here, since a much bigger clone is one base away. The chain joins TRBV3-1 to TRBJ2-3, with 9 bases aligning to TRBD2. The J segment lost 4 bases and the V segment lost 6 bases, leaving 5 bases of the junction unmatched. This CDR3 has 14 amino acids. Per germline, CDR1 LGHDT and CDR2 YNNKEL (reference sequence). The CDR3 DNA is TGTGCCAGCAGACTAGCGGGTCTCGCAGATACGCAGTATTTT. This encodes CASRLAGLADTQYF.

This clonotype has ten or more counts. The CDR3: CASSTDSYTDTQYF. The CDR3 coding sequence is TGTGCCAGCAGCACGGACTCCTACACAGATACGCAGTATTTT. The chain has TRBV12-3 or TRBV12-4 and TRBJ2-3, with a weak D call TRBD2 (5 bases). The CDR3 runs 14 residues. V lost 6 bases to trimming and J lost 2 bases, with 12 bases between them.

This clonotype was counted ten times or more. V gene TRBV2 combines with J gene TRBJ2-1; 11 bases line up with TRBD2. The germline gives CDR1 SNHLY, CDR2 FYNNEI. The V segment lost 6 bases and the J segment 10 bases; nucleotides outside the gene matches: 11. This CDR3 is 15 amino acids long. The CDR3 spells CASRKTSGVAPEQFF. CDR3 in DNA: TGTGCCAGCAGGAAGACTAGCGGGGTGGCTCCGGAGCAGTTCTTC.

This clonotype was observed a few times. CDR3: CACTESSYNEQFF. As DNA, the CDR3 is TGTGCCTGTACCGAGAGCTCCTACAATGAGCAGTTCTTC. This chain connects TRBV30 to TRBJ2-1, with D uncertain. This CDR3 is 13 amino acids long. V lost 6 bases to trimming and J lost 0 bases, with 9 bases between them. Looked up from germline, CDR1 is GTSNPN and CDR2 is SVGIG (reference sequence).

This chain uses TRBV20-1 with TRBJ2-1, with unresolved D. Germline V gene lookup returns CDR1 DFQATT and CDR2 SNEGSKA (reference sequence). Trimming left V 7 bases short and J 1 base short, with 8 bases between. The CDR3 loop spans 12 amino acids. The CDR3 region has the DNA TGCAGTGGTGATGATTCCTACAATGAGCAGTTCTTC. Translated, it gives CSGDDSYNEQFF.

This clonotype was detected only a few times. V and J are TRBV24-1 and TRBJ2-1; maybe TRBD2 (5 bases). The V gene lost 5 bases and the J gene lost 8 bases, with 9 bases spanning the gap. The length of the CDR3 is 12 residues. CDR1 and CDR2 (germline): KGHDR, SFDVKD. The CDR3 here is CATSGRGDEQFF. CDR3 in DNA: TGTGCCACCAGTGGTCGGGGTGATGAGCAGTTCTTC.

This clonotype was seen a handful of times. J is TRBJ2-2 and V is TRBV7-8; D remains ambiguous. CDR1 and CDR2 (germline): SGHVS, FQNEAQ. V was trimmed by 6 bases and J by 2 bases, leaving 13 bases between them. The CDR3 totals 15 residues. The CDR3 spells CASSLRDYNTGELFF. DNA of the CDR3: TGTGCCAGCAGTCTTAGGGATTACAACACCGGGGAGCTGTTTTTT.

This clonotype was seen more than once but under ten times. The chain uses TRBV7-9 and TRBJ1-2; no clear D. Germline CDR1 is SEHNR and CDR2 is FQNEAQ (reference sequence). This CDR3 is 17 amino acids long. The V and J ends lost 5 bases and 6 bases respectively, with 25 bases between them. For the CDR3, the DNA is TGTGCCAGCAGCGTTTATCAGACGGGGAAATCGAAAGATGGCTACACCTTC. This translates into CASSVYQTGKSKDGYTF.

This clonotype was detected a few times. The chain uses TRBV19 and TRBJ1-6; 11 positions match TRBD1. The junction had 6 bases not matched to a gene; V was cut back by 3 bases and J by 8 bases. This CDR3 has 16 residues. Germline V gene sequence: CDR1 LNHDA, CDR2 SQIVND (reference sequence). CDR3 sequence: CASSIGQGALDSPLHF. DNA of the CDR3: TGTGCCAGTAGTATCGGACAGGGGGCGCTTGATTCACCCCTCCACTTT. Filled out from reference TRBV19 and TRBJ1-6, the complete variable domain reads DGGITQSPKYLFRKEGQNVTLSCEQNLNHDAMYWYRQDPGQGLRLIYYSQIVNDFQKGDIAEGYSVSREKKESFPLTVTSAQKNPTAFYLCASSIGQGALDSPLHFGNGTRLTVT.

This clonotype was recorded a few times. CDR3 amino acids: CASSLTRDSRRSSYNSPLHF. In nucleotides, the CDR3 is TGTGCCAGCAGCTTGACCCGGGACAGCCGAAGGAGCTCCTATAATTCACCCCTCCACTTT. V is TRBV5-6 and J is TRBJ1-6, with 7 nucleotides matching TRBD1. The V gene's germline CDR1 is SGHDT and CDR2 YYEEEE. The CDR3 is made up of 20 amino acids. J lost 0 bases, V lost 1 base, and 13 bases had no gene match.

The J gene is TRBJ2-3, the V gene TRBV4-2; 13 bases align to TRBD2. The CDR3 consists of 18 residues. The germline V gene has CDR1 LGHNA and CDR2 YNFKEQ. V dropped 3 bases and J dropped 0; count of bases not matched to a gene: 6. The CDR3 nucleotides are TGTGCCAGCAGCCACGTACCGGGACTAGCGGGAAGCACAGATACGCAGTATTTT. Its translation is CASSHVPGLAGSTDTQYF.

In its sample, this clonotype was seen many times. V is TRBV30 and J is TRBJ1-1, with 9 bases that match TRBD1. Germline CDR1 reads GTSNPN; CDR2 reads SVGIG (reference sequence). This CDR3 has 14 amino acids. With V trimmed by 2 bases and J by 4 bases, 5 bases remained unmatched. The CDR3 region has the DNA TGTGCCTGGAGTCAGACAGGGGGAACCACTGAAGCTTTCTTT. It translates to CAWSQTGGTTEAFF.

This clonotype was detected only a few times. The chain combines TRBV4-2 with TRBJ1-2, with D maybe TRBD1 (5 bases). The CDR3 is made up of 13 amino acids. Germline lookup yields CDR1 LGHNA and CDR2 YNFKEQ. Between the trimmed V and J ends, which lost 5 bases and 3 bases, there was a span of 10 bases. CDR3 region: CASSATGYYGYTF. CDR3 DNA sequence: TGTGCCAGCAGCGCTACAGGATACTATGGCTACACCTTC.

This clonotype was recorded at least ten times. This CDR3 reads CASSPRTAESPLHF. The DNA of the CDR3 is TGTGCCAGCAGCCCACGGACAGCCGAATCACCCCTCCACTTT. The chain carries TRBV3-1 and TRBJ1-6; tentative D call: TRBD1 (6 bases). Germline CDR1 is LGHDT and CDR2 is YNNKEL (reference sequence). The CDR3 has 14 amino acids. V was clipped by 4 bases and J by 10 bases, with 14 bases between them.

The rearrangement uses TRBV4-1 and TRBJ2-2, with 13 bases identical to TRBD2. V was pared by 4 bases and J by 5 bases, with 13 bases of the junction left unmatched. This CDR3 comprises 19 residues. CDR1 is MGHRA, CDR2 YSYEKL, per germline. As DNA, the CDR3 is TGCGCCAGCAGCCCACGTTTGACTAGCGGGAGGACCGGGACCGGGGAGCTGTTTTTT. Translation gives CASSPRLTSGRTGTGELFF.

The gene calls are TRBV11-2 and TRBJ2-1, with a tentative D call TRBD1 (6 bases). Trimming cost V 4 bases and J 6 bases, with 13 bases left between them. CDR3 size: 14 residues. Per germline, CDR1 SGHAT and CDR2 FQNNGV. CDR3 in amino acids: CASSSGAGANEQFF. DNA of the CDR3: TGTGCCAGCAGCTCAGGGGCTGGGGCCAATGAGCAGTTCTTC.

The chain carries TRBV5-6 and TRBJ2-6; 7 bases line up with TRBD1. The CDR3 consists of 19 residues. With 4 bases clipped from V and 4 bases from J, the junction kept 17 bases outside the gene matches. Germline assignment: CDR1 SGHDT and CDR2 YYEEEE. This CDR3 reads CASSPSPGQAVSGANVLTF. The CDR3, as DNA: TGTGCCAGCAGCCCTAGTCCCGGACAGGCGGTTAGCGGGGCCAACGTCCTGACTTTC.

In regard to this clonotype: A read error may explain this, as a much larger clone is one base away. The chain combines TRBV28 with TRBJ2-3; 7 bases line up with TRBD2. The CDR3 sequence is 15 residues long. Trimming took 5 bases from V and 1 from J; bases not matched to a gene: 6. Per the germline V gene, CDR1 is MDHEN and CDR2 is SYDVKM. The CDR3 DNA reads TGTGCCAGCAGTGGGAGACGGGAGGGCACAGATACGCAGTATTTT. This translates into CASSGRREGTDTQYF.

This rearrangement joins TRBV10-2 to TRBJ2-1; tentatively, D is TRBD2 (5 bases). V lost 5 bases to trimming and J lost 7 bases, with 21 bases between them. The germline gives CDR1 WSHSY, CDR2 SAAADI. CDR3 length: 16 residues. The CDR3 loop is CASSLTFEGARNEQFF. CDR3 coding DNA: TGCGCCAGCAGTCTAACCTTTGAGGGAGCGAGGAATGAGCAGTTCTTC.

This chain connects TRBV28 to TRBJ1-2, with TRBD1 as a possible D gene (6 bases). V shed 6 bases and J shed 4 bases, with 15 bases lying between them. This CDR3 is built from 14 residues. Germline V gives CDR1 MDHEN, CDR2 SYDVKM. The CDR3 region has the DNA TGTGCCAGCAGAGAGACAGGCGGACCCTATGGCTACACCTTC. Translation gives CASRETGGPYGYTF.

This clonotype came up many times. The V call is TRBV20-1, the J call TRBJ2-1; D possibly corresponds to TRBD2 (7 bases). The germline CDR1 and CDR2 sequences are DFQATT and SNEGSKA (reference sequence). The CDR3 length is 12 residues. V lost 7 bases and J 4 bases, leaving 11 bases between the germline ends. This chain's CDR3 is CSGKGGYNEQFF. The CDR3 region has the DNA TGCAGTGGGAAGGGGGGGTACAATGAGCAGTTCTTC.

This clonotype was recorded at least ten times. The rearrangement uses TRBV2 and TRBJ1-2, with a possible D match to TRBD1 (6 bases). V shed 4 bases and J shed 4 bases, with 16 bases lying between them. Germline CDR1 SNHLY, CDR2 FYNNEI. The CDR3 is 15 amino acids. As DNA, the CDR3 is TGTGCCAGCAGTGCCGATCCATCGGGGGCCTATGGCTACACCTTC. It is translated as CASSADPSGAYGYTF.

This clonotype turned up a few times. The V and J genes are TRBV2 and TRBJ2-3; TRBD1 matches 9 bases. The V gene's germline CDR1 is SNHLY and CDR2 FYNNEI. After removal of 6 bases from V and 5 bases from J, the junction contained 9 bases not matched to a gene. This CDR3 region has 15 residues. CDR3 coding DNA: TGTGCCAGCAGGGGTAACAGGGGGCAAAGAGATACGCAGTATTTT. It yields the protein CASRGNRGQRDTQYF.

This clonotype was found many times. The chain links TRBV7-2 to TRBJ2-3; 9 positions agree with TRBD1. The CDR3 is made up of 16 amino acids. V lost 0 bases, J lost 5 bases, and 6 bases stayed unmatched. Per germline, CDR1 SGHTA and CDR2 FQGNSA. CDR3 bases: TGTGCCAGCAGCTTAGCAGAGGGACAGGGAGGAGATACGCAGTATTTT. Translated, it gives CASSLAEGQGGDTQYF.

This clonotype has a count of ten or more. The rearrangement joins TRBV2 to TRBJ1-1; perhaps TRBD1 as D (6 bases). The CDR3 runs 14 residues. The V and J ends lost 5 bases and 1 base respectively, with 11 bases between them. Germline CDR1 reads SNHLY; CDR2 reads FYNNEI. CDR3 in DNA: TGTGCCAGCAGTCCCAAACAGGGGAACACTGAAGCTTTCTTT. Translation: CASSPKQGNTEAFF.

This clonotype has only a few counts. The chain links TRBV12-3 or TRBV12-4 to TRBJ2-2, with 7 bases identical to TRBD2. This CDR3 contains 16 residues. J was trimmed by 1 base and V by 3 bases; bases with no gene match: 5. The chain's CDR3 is CASSFYAGENTGELFF. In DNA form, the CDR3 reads TGTGCCAGCAGTTTCTATGCGGGAGAGAACACCGGGGAGCTGTTTTTT.

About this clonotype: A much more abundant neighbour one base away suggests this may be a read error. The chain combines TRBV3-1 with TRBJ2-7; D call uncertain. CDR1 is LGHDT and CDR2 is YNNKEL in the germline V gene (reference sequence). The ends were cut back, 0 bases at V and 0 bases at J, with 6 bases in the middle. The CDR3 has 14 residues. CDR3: CASSQEPSSYEQYF. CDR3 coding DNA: TGTGCCAGCAGCCAAGAACCTAGCTCCTACGAGCAGTACTTC.